The T cell receptor beta chain described here comes from a study of T cells in tuberculosis. About this clone itself: The antigen is not known.

Profiled with immunoSEQ multiplex PCR; TCRdb holds only in-frame clones, not every one. The data contain 6,500 to 9,500 clones, roughly 94% of them singletons. On average about 100,000 T cells per donor were immunosequenced. CDR1 and CDR2 from the germline V gene are SGDLS and YYNGEE. The junction had 8 bases not matched to a gene; V was cut back by 2 bases and J by 2 bases. The CDR3 extends over 16 amino acids. Overall study results and limits: A GMM-specific repertoire classifier reached 80% to 90% accuracy, AUROC over 0.85.

The chain employs TRBV9 and TRBJ2-3; TRBD2 matches at 7 bases. The sequenced sample consisted of PBMCs. The receptor's source is an adult with tuberculosis. The DNA for the CDR3 is TGTGCCAGCAGCGTCCTAGCGGTGCCATTCACAGATACGCAGTATTTT. It yields the protein CASSVLAVPFTDTQYF.